These 23 T cell receptor beta chains share one sample of origin, sequenced in a study of cytomegalovirus exposure and HLA in healthy donors. PCR primers comprised 60 Vbeta and 13 Jbeta primers. Sequenced by immunoSEQ multiplex PCR; TCRdb stores in-frame clones only, minus some. The data show about 110,000 clones, approximately 79% seen once. Sequencing input: PBMCs. Receptors originate from a man aged 25 to 40 in good health and CMV-seropositive.

This chain connects TRBV4-1 to TRBJ1-5; 10 nucleotides line up with TRBD1. CDR1 and CDR2 (germline): MGHRA, YSYEKL. The junction had 6 bases not matched to a gene; V was cut back by 0 bases and J by 4 bases. The CDR3 totals 17 residues. The CDR3 region is CASSQDPDRGENQPQHF. DNA of the CDR3: TGCGCCAGCAGCCAAGACCCGGACAGGGGGGAAAATCAGCCCCAGCATTTT.

The chain employs TRBV19 and TRBJ2-4; the match to TRBD2 covers 11 bases. V shed 6 bases and J 10 bases; nucleotides not matched to a gene: 8. The CDR3 contains 14 residues. CDR1 and CDR2 (germline): LNHDA, SQIVND (reference sequence). The CDR3 loop is CASRPSGGPEIQYF. The CDR3 nucleotides read TGTGCCAGTAGGCCTAGCGGGGGGCCCGAAATTCAGTACTTC.

The chain combines TRBV11-3 with TRBJ2-4; a weak D match, TRBD2 (6 bases). Germline CDR1 and CDR2: SGHNT and YENEEA. Trimming pared 1 base from V and 0 bases from J, leaving 10 bases between. The CDR3 totals 16 residues. CDR3 DNA: TGTGCCAGCAGCTTAGGTATGCGGGGAGCCAAAAACATTCAGTACTTC. This sequence encodes CASSLGMRGAKNIQYF.

This clone was counted between two and nine times. J is TRBJ2-2 and V is TRBV4-3; possibly TRBD2 for D (6 bases). CDR3 size: 16 residues. The V end was cut by 0 bases, the J end by 5 bases, with 13 bases between. CDR1 is LGHNA and CDR2 is YSLEER in the germline V gene. The CDR3 DNA is TGCGCCAGCAGCCAAGATCGGGGGTTCAAAACCGGGGAGCTGTTTTTT. It is translated as CASSQDRGFKTGELFF.

The chain uses TRBV5-1 and TRBJ2-5; 7 bases are shared with TRBD1. Losses at the gene ends were 0 bases for V and 2 bases for J; bases not matched to a gene: 4. This CDR3 contains 15 residues. From germline, CDR1 is SGHRS and CDR2 YFSETQ. CDR3 amino acids: CASSLDGTEQETQYF. For the CDR3, the DNA is TGCGCCAGCAGCTTGGACGGGACAGAGCAAGAGACCCAGTACTTC.

The chain couples TRBV5-4 to TRBJ2-3; TRBD2 aligns across 7 bases. The CDR3 totals 13 residues. Per germline, CDR1 SGHNT and CDR2 YYREEE (reference sequence). The V and J ends lost 7 bases and 1 base, in that order; junction bases with no gene match: 3. CDR3 region: CASSGGGTDTQYF. As DNA, the CDR3 is TGTGCCAGCTCTGGGGGGGGCACAGATACGCAGTATTTT.

J is TRBJ2-5 and V is TRBV29-1; D is undetermined. Germline V gene sequence: CDR1 SQVTM, CDR2 ANQGSEA. V was trimmed by 4 bases and J by 4 bases, leaving 4 bases between them. The CDR3 contains 10 residues. The CDR3 sequence is CSVGGETQYF. CDR3 nucleotide sequence: TGCAGCGTTGGAGGAGAGACCCAGTACTTC.

This clone appeared once. The chain joins TRBV5-4 to TRBJ2-5; TRBD2 agrees at 11 bases. This CDR3 has 18 residues. Germline V gene sequence: CDR1 SGHNT, CDR2 YYREEE (reference sequence). J was trimmed by 7 bases and V by 0 bases; bases with no gene match: 14. CDR3 in DNA: TGTGCCAGCAGCTTGGAATCGTGGCTAGCGGGGGGCAAGGGGACCCAGTACTTC. This encodes CASSLESWLAGGKGTQYF.

V is TRBV6-5 and J is TRBJ1-4, with D possibly TRBD1 on 5 matching bases. Trimming removed 6 bases at V and 8 bases at J, with 10 bases between. The CDR3 consists of 12 residues. The germline V gene has CDR1 MNHEY and CDR2 SVGAGI. Here the CDR3 DNA reads TGTGCCAGCAGCTCTGGGGGGGAAAAACTGTTTTTT. Its protein is CASSSGGEKLFF.

The chain links TRBV19 to TRBJ1-1, with D tentatively TRBD1 (5 bases). CDR1 and CDR2 (germline): LNHDA, SQIVND (reference sequence). V shed 1 base and J shed 6 bases, with 12 bases lying between them. CDR3 length: 14 amino acids. CDR3 bases: TGTGCCAGTAGTATAGTGGAGGGGCTCGCTGAAGCTTTCTTT. Translation: CASSIVEGLAEAFF.

This clone was detected only once. This chain joins TRBV19 and TRBJ1-2, with D tentatively TRBD1 (6 bases). The CDR3 covers 14 residues. CDR1 and CDR2 from the germline V gene are LNHDA and SQIVND (reference sequence). V lost 3 bases and J 8 bases, leaving 16 bases between the germline ends. In DNA form, the CDR3 reads TGTGCCAGTAGTATGAGTCAGGGGACGGGAGGCTACACCTTC. This translates into CASSMSQGTGGYTF.

This clone was observed a few times. V is TRBV5-5 and J is TRBJ2-7; D not resolved. The V gene lost 0 bases and the J gene lost 7 bases, with 11 bases spanning the gap. CDR3 length: 13 residues. Per germline, CDR1 SGHKS and CDR2 YYEKEE (reference sequence). The CDR3 loop is CASSLATHIEQYF. CDR3 DNA: TGTGCCAGCAGCTTGGCAACTCATATTGAGCAGTACTTC.

This chain joins TRBV10-3 and TRBJ2-4; 13 nucleotides agree with TRBD2. The CDR3 length is 16 residues. Germline loops: CDR1 ENHRY, CDR2 SYGVKD. V gave up 6 bases and J gave up 8 bases; unmatched junction bases: 10. The DNA of the CDR3 is TGTGCCATCAGCGGGACTAGCGGGGTCAGCGGGGACATTCAGTACTTC. Its translation: CAISGTSGVSGDIQYF.

This clone was found a few times. This rearrangement joins TRBV19 to TRBJ2-1; TRBD1 agrees at 7 bases. The CDR3 is 13 amino acids. Germline CDR1 and CDR2: LNHDA and SQIVND (reference sequence). V trimming: 5 bases; J trimming: 4 bases; junction bases outside the gene matches: 2. Here the CDR3 reads CASSVQGYNEQFF. Here the CDR3 DNA reads TGTGCCAGTAGTGTACAGGGGTACAATGAGCAGTTCTTC.

The chain is built from TRBV10-3 and TRBJ1-4; no firm D call. The germline gives CDR1 ENHRY, CDR2 SYGVKD. There are 17 residues in the CDR3. V was shortened by 0 bases and J by 4 bases, with 15 bases between the two germline ends. The CDR3 here is CAISESISQSGNEKLFF. The CDR3 bases are TGTGCCATCAGTGAGTCTATCTCTCAAAGCGGTAATGAAAAACTGTTTTTT.

The chain has TRBV5-1 and TRBJ2-3; 9 positions match TRBD2. The CDR3 has 16 amino acids. Germline trimming cut 3 bases from V and 2 bases from J; bases unmatched to any gene: 7. Germline V CDR1 and CDR2: SGHRS, YFSETQ. CDR3 amino acids: CASSSLAGAFTDTQYF. DNA of the CDR3: TGCGCCAGCAGCTCTTTAGCGGGGGCCTTCACAGATACGCAGTATTTT.

On this clone: Other DNA sequences within the sample encode an identical CDR3. The chain employs TRBV6-1 and TRBJ1-1; TRBD1 matches 7 bases. Germline CDR1 is MNHNS and CDR2 is SASEGT. The CDR3 has 14 residues. With V trimmed by 6 bases and J by 5 bases, 9 bases remained unmatched. Here the CDR3 reads CASSLDRVRTEAFF. CDR3 bases: TGTGCCAGCAGCCTAGACAGGGTGAGGACTGAAGCTTTCTTT.

The chain has TRBV7-8 and TRBJ1-4; D is uncertain. This CDR3 is built from 18 residues. From germline, CDR1 is SGHVS and CDR2 FQNEAQ. The V end lost 0 bases, the J end lost 0 bases, and 14 bases lay between the germline ends. The chain's CDR3 is CASSLASRTQPTNEKLFF. The CDR3 nucleotides read TGTGCCAGCAGCTTAGCGAGCAGAACACAGCCAACTAATGAAAAACTGTTTTTT.

The chain links TRBV5-1 to TRBJ1-2; D ambiguous. Trimming stripped 0 bases from V and 4 bases from J, with 4 bases between. CDR3 length: 12 amino acids. CDR1 and CDR2 from the germline V gene are SGHRS and YFSETQ. Here the CDR3 reads CASSLDSYGYTF. The CDR3 DNA reads as TGCGCCAGCAGCTTGGACAGCTATGGCTACACCTTC.

The rearrangement joins TRBV5-6 to TRBJ2-5; maybe TRBD2 (5 bases). The V end was cut by 0 bases, the J end by 4 bases, with 10 bases between. CDR3 length equals 14 residues. Germline lookup yields CDR1 SGHDT and CDR2 YYEEEE. CDR3 DNA: TGTGCCAGCAGCTTGGGACTACGCTCAGAGACCCAGTACTTC. As protein: CASSLGLRSETQYF. Based on the CDR3 plus reference TRBV5-6 and TRBJ2-5, the full variable domain is DAGVTQSPTHLIKTRGQQVTLRCSPKSGHDTVSWYQQALGQGPQFIFQYYEEEERQRGNFPDRFSGHQFPNYSSELNVNALLLGDSALYLCASSLGLRSETQYFGPGTRLLVL.

This clone occurred a few times. This chain joins TRBV19 and TRBJ1-1; D not certain. Germline loops: CDR1 LNHDA, CDR2 SQIVND (reference sequence). Trimming cost V 7 bases and J 1 base, with 10 bases left between them. The CDR3 covers 13 residues. The CDR3 spells CASTQEGNTEAFF. CDR3 coding DNA: TGTGCCAGTACTCAGGAGGGGAACACTGAAGCTTTCTTT.

The chain couples TRBV28 to TRBJ1-6; unclear D gene. Trimming left V 6 bases short and J 7 bases short, with 10 bases between. Per germline, CDR1 MDHEN and CDR2 SYDVKM. The CDR3 is 13 amino acids. DNA for the CDR3: TGTGCCAGCAGCTGGGTGCGGAATTCACCCCTCCACTTT. Translation: CASSWVRNSPLHF.

The V and J genes are TRBV11-3 and TRBJ2-3; 15 bases match TRBD2. The junction had 12 bases not matched to a gene; V was cut back by 5 bases and J by 3 bases. Germline loops: CDR1 SGHNT, CDR2 YENEEA. The CDR3 contains 19 residues. In DNA, the CDR3 is TGTGCCAGCAGCCAGCGTCCCGGGACTAGCGGGGGGCGTACAGATACGCAGTATTTT. This sequence encodes CASSQRPGTSGGRTDTQYF.